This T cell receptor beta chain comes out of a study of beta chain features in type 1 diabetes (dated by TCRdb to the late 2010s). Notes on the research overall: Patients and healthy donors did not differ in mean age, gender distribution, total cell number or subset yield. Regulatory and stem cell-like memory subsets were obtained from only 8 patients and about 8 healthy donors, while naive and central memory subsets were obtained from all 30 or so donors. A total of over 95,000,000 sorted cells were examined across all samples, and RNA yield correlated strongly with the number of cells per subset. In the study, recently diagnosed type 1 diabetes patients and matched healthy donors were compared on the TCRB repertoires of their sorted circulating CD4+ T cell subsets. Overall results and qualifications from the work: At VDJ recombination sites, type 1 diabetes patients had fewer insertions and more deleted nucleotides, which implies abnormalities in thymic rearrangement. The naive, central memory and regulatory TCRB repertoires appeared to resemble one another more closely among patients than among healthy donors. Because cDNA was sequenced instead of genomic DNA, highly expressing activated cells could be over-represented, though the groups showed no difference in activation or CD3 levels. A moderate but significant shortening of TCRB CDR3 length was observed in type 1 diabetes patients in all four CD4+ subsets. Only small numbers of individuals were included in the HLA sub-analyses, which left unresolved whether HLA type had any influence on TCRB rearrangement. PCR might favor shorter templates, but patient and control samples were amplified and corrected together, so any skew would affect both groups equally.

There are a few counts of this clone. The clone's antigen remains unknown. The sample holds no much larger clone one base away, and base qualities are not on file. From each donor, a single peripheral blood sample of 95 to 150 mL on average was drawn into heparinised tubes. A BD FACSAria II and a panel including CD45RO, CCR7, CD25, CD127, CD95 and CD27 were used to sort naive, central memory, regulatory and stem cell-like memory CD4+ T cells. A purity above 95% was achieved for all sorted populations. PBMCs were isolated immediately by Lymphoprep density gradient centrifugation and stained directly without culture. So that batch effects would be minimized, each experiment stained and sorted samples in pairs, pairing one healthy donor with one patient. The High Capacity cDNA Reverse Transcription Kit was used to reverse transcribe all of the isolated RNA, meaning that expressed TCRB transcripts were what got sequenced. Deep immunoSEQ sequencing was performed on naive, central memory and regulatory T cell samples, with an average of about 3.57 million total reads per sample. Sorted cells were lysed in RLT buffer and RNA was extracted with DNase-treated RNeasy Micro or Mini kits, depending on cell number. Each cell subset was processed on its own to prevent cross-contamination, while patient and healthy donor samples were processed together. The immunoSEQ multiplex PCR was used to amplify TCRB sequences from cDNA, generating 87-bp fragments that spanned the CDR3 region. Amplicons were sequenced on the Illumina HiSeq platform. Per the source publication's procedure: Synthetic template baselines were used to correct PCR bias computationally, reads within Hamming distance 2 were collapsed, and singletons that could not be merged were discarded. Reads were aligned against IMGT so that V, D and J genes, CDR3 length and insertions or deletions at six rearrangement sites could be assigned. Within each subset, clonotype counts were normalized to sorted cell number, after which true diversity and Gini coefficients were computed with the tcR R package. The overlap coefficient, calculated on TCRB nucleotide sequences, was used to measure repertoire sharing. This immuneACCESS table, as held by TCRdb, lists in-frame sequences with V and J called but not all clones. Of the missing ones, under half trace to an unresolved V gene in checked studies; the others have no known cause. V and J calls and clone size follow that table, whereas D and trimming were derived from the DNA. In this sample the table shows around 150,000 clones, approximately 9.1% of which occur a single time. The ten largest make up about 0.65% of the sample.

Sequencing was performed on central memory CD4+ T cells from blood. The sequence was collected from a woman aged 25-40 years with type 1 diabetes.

The CDR3 in this case is CASSPQGSHEQYF. In nucleotide form, the sequence is TGTGCCAGCAGCCCGCAGGGTTCCCACGAGCAGTACTTC. The V and J segments used are TRBV7-2 and TRBJ2-7; TRBD1 might be the D gene, on 5 matching bases. Deletion took 5 bases off V and 5 bases off J, with a span of 13 bases between the germline ends. The CDR3 contains 13 residues, cysteine and phenylalanine counted. Here the CDR3 DNA is all that survives: 39 bases in frame from base 1. CDR1 SGHTA and CDR2 FQGNSA are derived from the germline V gene.